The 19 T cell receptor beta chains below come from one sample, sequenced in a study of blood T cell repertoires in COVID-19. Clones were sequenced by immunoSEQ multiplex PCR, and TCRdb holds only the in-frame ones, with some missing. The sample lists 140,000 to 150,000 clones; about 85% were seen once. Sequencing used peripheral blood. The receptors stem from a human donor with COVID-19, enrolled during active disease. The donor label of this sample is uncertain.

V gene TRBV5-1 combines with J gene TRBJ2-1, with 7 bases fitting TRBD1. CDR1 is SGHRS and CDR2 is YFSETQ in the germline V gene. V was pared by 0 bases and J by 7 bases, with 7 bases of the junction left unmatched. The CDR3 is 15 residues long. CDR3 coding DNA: TGCGCCAGCAGCTTGGTGGGACAGACTATGAATGAGCAGTTCTTC. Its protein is CASSLVGQTMNEQFF. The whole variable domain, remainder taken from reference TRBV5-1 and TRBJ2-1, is KAGVTQTPRYLIKTRGQQVTLSCSPISGHRSVSWYQQTPGQGLQFLFEYFSETQRNKGNFPGRFSGRQFSNSRSEMNVSTLELGDSALYLCASSLVGQTMNEQFFGPGTRLTVL.

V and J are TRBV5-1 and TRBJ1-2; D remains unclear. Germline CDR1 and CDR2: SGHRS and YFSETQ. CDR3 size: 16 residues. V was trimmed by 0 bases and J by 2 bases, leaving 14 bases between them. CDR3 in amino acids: CASSLEDGGLNYGYTF. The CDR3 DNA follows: TGCGCCAGCAGCTTGGAAGACGGCGGTTTAAACTATGGCTACACCTTC.

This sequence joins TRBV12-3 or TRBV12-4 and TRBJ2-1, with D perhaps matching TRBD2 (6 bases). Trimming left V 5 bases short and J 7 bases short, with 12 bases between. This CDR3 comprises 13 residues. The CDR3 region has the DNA TGTGCCAGCAGTCCTGGGACTGAAAATGAGCAGTTCTTC. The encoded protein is CASSPGTENEQFF.

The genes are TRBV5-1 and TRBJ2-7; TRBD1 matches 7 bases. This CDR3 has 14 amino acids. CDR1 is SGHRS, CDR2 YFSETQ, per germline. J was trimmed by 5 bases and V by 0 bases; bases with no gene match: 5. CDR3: CASSLADRAHEQYF. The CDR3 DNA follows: TGCGCCAGCAGCTTGGCCGACAGGGCCCACGAGCAGTACTTC.

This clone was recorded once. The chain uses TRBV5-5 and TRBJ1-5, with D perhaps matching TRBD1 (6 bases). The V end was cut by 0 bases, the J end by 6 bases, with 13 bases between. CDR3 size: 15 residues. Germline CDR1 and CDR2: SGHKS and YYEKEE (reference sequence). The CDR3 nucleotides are TGTGCCAGCAGCTTGGAGGACAGAGTCGGTCAGCCCCAGCATTTT. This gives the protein CASSLEDRVGQPQHF. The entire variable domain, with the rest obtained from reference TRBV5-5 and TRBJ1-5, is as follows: DAGVTQSPTHLIKTRGQQVTLRCSPISGHKSVSWYQQVLGQGPQFIFQYYEKEERGRGNFPDRFSARQFPNYSSELNVNALLLGDSALYLCASSLEDRVGQPQHFGDGTRLSIL.

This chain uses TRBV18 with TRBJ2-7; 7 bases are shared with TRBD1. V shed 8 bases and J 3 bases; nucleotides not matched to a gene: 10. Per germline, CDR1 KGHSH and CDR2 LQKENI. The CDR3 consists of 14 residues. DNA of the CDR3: TGTGCCAGCACTGAAGGGGGCGCCAACTACGAGCAGTACTTC. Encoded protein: CASTEGGANYEQYF.

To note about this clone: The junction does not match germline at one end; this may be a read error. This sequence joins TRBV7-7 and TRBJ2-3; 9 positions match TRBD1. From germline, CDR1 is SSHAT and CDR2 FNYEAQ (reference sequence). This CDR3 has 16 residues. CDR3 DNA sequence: TGTGCTAGCAGCGAAAACACAGGGGGCTCGACAGATACGCAGTATTTT. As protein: CASSENTGGSTDTQYF.

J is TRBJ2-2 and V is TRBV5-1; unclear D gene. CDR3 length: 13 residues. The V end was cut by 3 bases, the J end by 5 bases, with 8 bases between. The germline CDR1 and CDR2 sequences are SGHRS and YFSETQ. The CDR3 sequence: CASSWAGTGELFF. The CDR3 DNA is TGCGCCAGCAGCTGGGCTGGAACCGGGGAGCTGTTTTTT.

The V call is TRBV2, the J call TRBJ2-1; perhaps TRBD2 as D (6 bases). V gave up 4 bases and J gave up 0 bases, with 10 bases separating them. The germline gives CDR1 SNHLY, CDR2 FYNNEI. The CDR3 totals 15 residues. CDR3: CASSVGGASYNEQFF. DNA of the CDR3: TGTGCCAGCAGTGTTGGCGGGGCCTCCTACAATGAGCAGTTCTTC.

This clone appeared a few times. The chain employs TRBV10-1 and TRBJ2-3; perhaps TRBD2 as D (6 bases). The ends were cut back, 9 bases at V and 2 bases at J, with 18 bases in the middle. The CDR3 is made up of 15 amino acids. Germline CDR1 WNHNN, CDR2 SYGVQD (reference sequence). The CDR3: CASKRGIGITDTQYF. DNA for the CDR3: TGCGCCAGTAAACGCGGGATAGGAATCACAGATACGCAGTATTTT.

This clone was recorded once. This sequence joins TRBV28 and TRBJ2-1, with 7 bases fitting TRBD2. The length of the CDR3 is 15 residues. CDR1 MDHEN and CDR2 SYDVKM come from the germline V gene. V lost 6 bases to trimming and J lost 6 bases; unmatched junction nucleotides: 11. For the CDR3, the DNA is TGTGCCAGCAGACCCTCGGGTGGGGGGGGCAATGAGCAGTTCTTC. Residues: CASRPSGGGGNEQFF. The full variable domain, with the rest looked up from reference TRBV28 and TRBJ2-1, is DVKVTQSSRYLVKRTGEKVFLECVQDMDHENMFWYRQDPGLGLRLIYFSYDVKMKEKGDIPEGYSVSREKKERFSLILESASTNQTSMYLCASRPSGGGGNEQFFGPGTRLTVL.

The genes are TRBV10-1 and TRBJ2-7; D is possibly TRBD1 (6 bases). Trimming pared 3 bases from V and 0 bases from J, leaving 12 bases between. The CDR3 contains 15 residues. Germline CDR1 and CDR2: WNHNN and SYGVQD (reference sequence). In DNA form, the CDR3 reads TGCGCCAGCAGTGACAAGAAGGGGGACTCCTACGAGCAGTACTTC. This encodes CASSDKKGDSYEQYF.

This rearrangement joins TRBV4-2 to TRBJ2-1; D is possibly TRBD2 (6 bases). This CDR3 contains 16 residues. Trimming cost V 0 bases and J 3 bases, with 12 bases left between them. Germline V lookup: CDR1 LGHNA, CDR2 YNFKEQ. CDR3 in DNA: TGTGCCAGCAGCCAAGATCTTGGGGGAGGCTACAATGAGCAGTTCTTC. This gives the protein CASSQDLGGGYNEQFF.

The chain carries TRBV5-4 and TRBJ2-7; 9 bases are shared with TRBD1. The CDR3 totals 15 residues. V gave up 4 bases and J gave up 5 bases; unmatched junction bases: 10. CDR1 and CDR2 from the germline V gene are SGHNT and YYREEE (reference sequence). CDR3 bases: TGTGCCAGCAGCACAGACAGGGGGTATATTCACGAGCAGTACTTC. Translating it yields CASSTDRGYIHEQYF.

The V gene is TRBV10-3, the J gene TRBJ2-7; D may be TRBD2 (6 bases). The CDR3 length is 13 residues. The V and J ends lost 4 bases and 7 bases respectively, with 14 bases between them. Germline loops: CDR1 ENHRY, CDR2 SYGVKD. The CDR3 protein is CAISARLGHEQYF. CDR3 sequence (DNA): TGTGCCATCAGTGCCCGACTAGGGCATGAGCAGTACTTC.

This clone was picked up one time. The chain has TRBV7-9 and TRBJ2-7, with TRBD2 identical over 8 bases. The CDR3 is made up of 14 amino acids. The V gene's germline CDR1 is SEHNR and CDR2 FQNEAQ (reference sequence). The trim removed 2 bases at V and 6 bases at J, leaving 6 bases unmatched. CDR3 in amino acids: CASSLLAGGGEQYF. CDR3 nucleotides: TGTGCCAGCAGCTTACTCGCGGGGGGTGGCGAGCAGTACTTC.

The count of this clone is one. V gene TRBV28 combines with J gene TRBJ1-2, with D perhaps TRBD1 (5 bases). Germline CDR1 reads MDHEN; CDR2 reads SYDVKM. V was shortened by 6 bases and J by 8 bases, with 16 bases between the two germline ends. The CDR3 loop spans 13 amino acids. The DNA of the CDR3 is TGTGCCAGCAGCCCTCCTTTACAGGAAGGCTACACCTTC. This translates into CASSPPLQEGYTF.

The CDR3 DNA reads as TGTGCCAGCAGCCCCCCCGGAGGGAACTATGGCTACACCTTC. Protein: CASSPPGGNYGYTF. The chain is built from TRBV6-6 and TRBJ1-2, with D hard to call. V lost 6 bases, J lost 2 bases, and 13 bases lay in between. This CDR3 has 14 residues. Germline CDR1 reads MNHNY; CDR2 reads SVGAGI (reference sequence).

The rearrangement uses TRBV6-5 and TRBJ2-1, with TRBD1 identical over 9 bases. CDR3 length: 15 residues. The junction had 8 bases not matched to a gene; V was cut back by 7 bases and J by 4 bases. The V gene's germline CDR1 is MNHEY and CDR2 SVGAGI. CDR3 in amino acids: CASTQDRGGYNEQFF. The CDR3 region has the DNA TGTGCCAGCACCCAGGACAGGGGAGGGTACAATGAGCAGTTCTTC.